A selection of T cell receptor beta chains follows, all from one sample in a study of cytomegalovirus exposure and HLA in healthy donors. Sequencing was performed with immunoSEQ multiplex PCR; in TCRdb, only in-frame clones are kept and a portion is missing. In the table there are some 91,000 clones, roughly 78% of which are singletons. The sequenced sample consisted of PBMCs. All receptors come from a woman in her sixties in good health and CMV-seronegative. Each CDR3 is given with its conserved first and last residue. A D gene is named only where the DNA matches it firmly. Size is omitted from some rows. Given values are once, few, many or a class for expanded clones.

>.|TRBJ2-7|TRBD2|TRBV7-2
TGTGCCAGCAGCTCCCATAGCGGGAGCTACGAGCAGTACTTC
CASSSHSGSYEQYF
>.|TRBJ2-7|.|TRBV7-2
TGTGCCAGCAGCTTAATGGCGGGAAATGTTAACGAGCAGTACTTC
CASSLMAGNVNEQYF
>.|TRBJ1-2|TRBD1|TRBV28
TGTGCCAGCAGTTCGACAGACAGGGTCAGTGGCTACACCTTC
CASSSTDRVSGYTF
>.|TRBJ2-2|TRBD2|TRBV14
TGTGCCAGCAGCCAAGAAGCCCTAGCGGGGGGGCTTCCCGGGGAGCTGTTTTTT
CASSQEALAGGLPGELFF
>once|TRBJ1-4|TRBD1|TRBV7-9
TGTGCCAGCAGCTTAGCCGGGACAGGGAACGAAAAACTGTTTTTT
CASSLAGTGNEKLFF
>few|TRBJ1-5|.|TRBV28
TGTGCCAGCAGTCTGACAGGCTATAGCAATCAGCCCCAGCATTTT
CASSLTGYSNQPQHF
>.|TRBJ2-6|.|TRBV5-1
TGCGCCAGCAGCTTGAACCAAGGGGGAACTGGGGCCAACGTCCTGACTTTC
CASSLNQGGTGANVLTF
>.|TRBJ2-2|.|TRBV7-2
TGTGCCAGCAGCTTACGTCCCCCCACCGGGGAGCTGTTTTTT
CASSLRPPTGELFF
>few|TRBJ2-5|.|TRBV6-6
TGTGCCAGCATTTCCTGGTCGGGCGCTAGCCCAGAGACCCAGTACTTC
CASISWSGASPETQYF
>.|TRBJ2-7|TRBD2|TRBV6-5
TGTGCCAGCAGTCAACAGCGGGGCCGATACGAGCAGTACTTC
CASSQQRGRYEQYF
>.|TRBJ2-7|TRBD1|TRBV5-1
TGCGCCAGCAGCCCCGGGACAGGTCTTTACGAGCAGTACTTC
CASSPGTGLYEQYF
>.|TRBJ1-1|TRBD1|TRBV5-1
TGCGCCAGCAGCTTGGCGACAGGGGTGAACACTGAAGCTTTCTTT
CASSLATGVNTEAFF
>once|TRBJ1-5|.|TRBV6-5
TGTGCCAGCAGGCGACTACCCGGGGAGCCCCAGCATTTT
CASRRLPGEPQHF
>.|TRBJ1-3|TRBD1|TRBV6-1
TGTGCCAGCAGTGAAGTTCATCCCGGACAGGGGACTGGAAACACCATATATTTT
CASSEVHPGQGTGNTIYF
>.|TRBJ2-5|TRBD2|TRBV9
TGTTCCAGCAGCCCCAGCGGGGGGGATTTCCAAGAGACCCAGTACTTC
CSSSPSGGDFQETQYF
>once|TRBJ1-4|TRBD1|TRBV25-1
TGTGCCAGCAGGGGGACAGGGTGGGATGAAAAACTGTTTTTT
CASRGTGWDEKLFF
>.|TRBJ2-2|TRBD1|TRBV5-1
TGCGCCAGCAGCGTTACAGGGGTTACCGGGGAGCTGTTTTTT
CASSVTGVTGELFF
>.|TRBJ1-1|.|TRBV28
TGTGCCAGCAACGAGAGGGACACTGAAGCTTTCTTT
CASNERDTEAFF
>.|TRBJ2-1|TRBD2|TRBV15
TGTGCCACCAGCAGAGGACTAGCGGGAGCTTACAATGAGCAGTTCTTC
CATSRGLAGAYNEQFF
>.|TRBJ1-2|TRBD1|TRBV29-1
TGCAGCGTTGAGGGACAGACTAACTATGGCTACACCTTC
CSVEGQTNYGYTF
>.|TRBJ2-5|TRBD1|TRBV13
TGTGCCAGCAGCTCGGGACAGCTTAGAGAGACCCAGTACTTC
CASSSGQLRETQYF
>medium-sized|TRBJ1-5|.|TRBV7-9
TGTGCCAGCAGCCGGGGGGGAAATCAGCCCCAGCATTTT
CASSRGGNQPQHF
>.|TRBJ2-2|TRBD2|TRBV10-1
TGCGCCAGCAGTGAGTTGGGCCCCGGCGGGGGATTCACCGGGGAGCTGTTTTTT
CASSELGPGGGFTGELFF
>.|TRBJ2-1|TRBD2|TRBV29-1
TGCAGCGTTGAAGGGGCGACTAGCGGATACTACAATGAGCAGTTCTTC
CSVEGATSGYYNEQFF
>.|TRBJ2-5|TRBD1|TRBV11-2
TGTGCCAGCAGGAACAGGGGGTCGGAGACCCAGTACTTC
CASRNRGSETQYF
>.|TRBJ2-2|TRBD1|TRBV6-6
TGTGCCAGCAGATTCGGGACAGGGGGCAGCGGGGAGCTGTTTTTT
CASRFGTGGSGELFF
>.|TRBJ2-7|.|TRBV4-3
TGCGCCAGCAGCCAACTTTGGGGCCTACAGGGTGACTACGAGCAGTACTTC
CASSQLWGLQGDYEQYF
>few|TRBJ1-3|.|TRBV6-6
TGTGCCAGCAGCCTCAGGGCATCGTCTGGAAACACCATATATTTT
CASSLRASSGNTIYF
>.|TRBJ2-7|TRBD1|TRBV5-1
TGCGCCAGCAGGGACCGGGACAGGGCCTCCTACGAGCAGTACTTC
CASRDRDRASYEQYF
>.|TRBJ2-7|.|TRBV6-5
TGTGCCAGCAGTTCCCGGGGGGCAGGCGAGCAGTACTTC
CASSSRGAGEQYF
>.|TRBJ2-7|.|TRBV19
TGTGCCACCTACGGCAGGGACTCCTACGAGCAGTACTTC
CATYGRDSYEQYF
>.|TRBJ2-1|TRBD1|TRBV7-9
TGTGCCAGCAGCTTAGGTAGGGACAGCCGCTCCTACAATGAGCAGTTCTTC
CASSLGRDSRSYNEQFF
>.|TRBJ1-2|.|TRBV7-9
TGTGCCAGCAGCTTAGGGACTTATGGCTACACCTTC
CASSLGTYGYTF
>few|TRBJ2-5|.|TRBV28
TGTGCCAGCAGTTTGACAGTGCCCCAAGAGACCCAGTACTTC
CASSLTVPQETQYF
>.|TRBJ2-7|TRBD2|TRBV28
TGTGCCAGCAGCCGGACTAGCGGGGTCTCCTACGAGCAGTACTTC
CASSRTSGVSYEQYF
>.|TRBJ2-7|TRBD1|TRBV10-3
TGTGCCATCAGTGTTGGACAGGGGGGGACCTACGAGCAGTACTTC
CAISVGQGGTYEQYF
>.|TRBJ1-3|.|TRBV7-9
TGTGCCAGCAGCTCTCAGGGTTTAGCTGGAAACACCATATATTTT
CASSSQGLAGNTIYF
>.|TRBJ2-2|TRBD2|TRBV19
TGTGCCAGTAGTATCGGACTAGCTATGGGGTCGAGAAAAGAGCTGTTTTTT
CASSIGLAMGSRKELFF
>few|TRBJ1-1|TRBD1|TRBV6-5
TGTGCCAGCAGTTCCAAACAGGGGAGGAACACTGAAGCTTTCTTT
CASSSKQGRNTEAFF
>.|TRBJ1-1|.|TRBV5-6
TGTGCCAGCAGCTTGTCAGGGTTGACGAACACTGAAGCTTTCTTT
CASSLSGLTNTEAFF
>once|TRBJ2-5|TRBD2|TRBV30
TGTGCCTGGAGTCGGCTAGCGGGAGGGGAGACCCAGTACTTC
CAWSRLAGGETQYF
>.|TRBJ1-1|.|TRBV10-2
TGCGCCAGCAGTGAGGGTACAGCGGTTCTCTTTGGAGCTTTCTTT
CASSEGTAVLFGAFF
>.|TRBJ1-1|.|TRBV5-4
TGTGCCAGCAGCGAAACAGGGAACACTGAAGCTTTCTTT
CASSETGNTEAFF
>.|TRBJ1-1|.|TRBV7-2
TGTGCCAGCAGCTTAAGAGCGACGGGGGATGAAGCTTTCTTT
CASSLRATGDEAFF
>once|TRBJ1-5|.|TRBV19
TGTGCCAGTAGTATAATGTATGGGTTGGGCAGGCCCCAGCATTTT
CASSIMYGLGRPQHF